Each of the 10 T cell receptor beta chains below was sequenced from the same sample in a study of blood T cell repertoires in COVID-19. Clones were read by immunoSEQ multiplex PCR, and TCRdb kept only the in-frame ones, dropping some. The data hold roughly 410,000 clones, with approximately 89% observed a single time. The sample consisted of peripheral blood. These receptors originate from a woman between 55 and 75 years old with COVID-19, enrolled during active disease.

The chain joins TRBV30 to TRBJ2-5, with a possible D match to TRBD2 (5 bases). CDR3 length equals 13 residues. The germline V gene has CDR1 GTSNPN and CDR2 SVGIG (reference sequence). Trimming took 3 bases from V and 4 from J, leaving 12 bases between them. The CDR3: CAWSRDRGETQYF. CDR3 nucleotides: TGTGCCTGGAGCCGAGACCGGGGAGAGACCCAGTACTTC.

This clone has only one observation. This chain connects TRBV23-1 to TRBJ2-3; TRBD1 aligns across 7 bases. Being an ORF, TRBV23-1 has a function that is uncertain. The ends lost 3 bases at V and 4 bases at J; junction bases unmatched: 22. This CDR3 has 20 amino acids. CDR3 sequence (DNA): TGCGCCAGCAGTCACCGCCCCGGGGACAGATCCCACCTCGGCGCAGATACGCAGTATTTT. Its protein product is CASSHRPGDRSHLGADTQYF.

This clone occurred once. This specimen includes other DNA sequences encoding the same CDR3. The chain recombines TRBV5-1 with TRBJ1-2, with 7 nucleotides matching TRBD1. Germline loops: CDR1 SGHRS, CDR2 YFSETQ. J was trimmed by 7 bases and V by 0 bases; bases with no gene match: 6. The length of the CDR3 is 14 residues. The CDR3 DNA reads TGCGCCAGCAGCTTGGGAGACAGGGCTGGTGGCTACACCTTC. Encoded protein: CASSLGDRAGGYTF.

V and J are TRBV3-1 (or the pseudogene TRBV3-2) and TRBJ1-3, with 7 bases that match TRBD1. This CDR3 comprises 15 residues. Germline assignment: CDR1 LGHDT and CDR2 YNNKEL (reference sequence). V lost 7 bases, J lost 5 bases, and 11 bases stayed unmatched. In DNA form, the CDR3 reads TGTGCCAGCACCAACACCGGGACAGTAAGAAACACCATATATTTT. It encodes CASTNTGTVRNTIYF.

This chain's CDR3 is CASSQGTGYTEAFF. CDR3 DNA sequence: TGTGCCAGCAGCCAAGGGACAGGGTACACTGAAGCTTTCTTT. The rearrangement uses TRBV3-1 (or the pseudogene TRBV3-2) and TRBJ1-1; 8 bases are shared with TRBD1. Germline lookup yields CDR1 LGHDT and CDR2 YNNKEL (reference sequence). The CDR3 consists of 14 residues. The junction had 1 base not matched to a gene; V was cut back by 1 base and J by 3 bases.

V is TRBV7-9 and J is TRBJ2-5; no clear D. The CDR3 runs to 14 residues. Trimming cost V 5 bases and J 0 bases, with 10 bases left between them. In germline, CDR1 is SEHNR, CDR2 FQNEAQ (reference sequence). Here the CDR3 reads CASSPAMYQETQYF. For the CDR3, the DNA is TGTGCCAGCAGCCCCGCTATGTACCAAGAGACCCAGTACTTC.

V gene TRBV5-1 combines with J gene TRBJ1-1; D possibly corresponds to TRBD1 (5 bases). V lost 1 base and J lost 1, with 14 bases in between. The CDR3 contains 16 residues. From germline, CDR1 is SGHRS and CDR2 YFSETQ. CDR3: CASSLLGRQGNTEAFF. The CDR3 DNA reads TGCGCCAGCAGCTTGTTAGGAAGGCAGGGGAACACTGAAGCTTTCTTT.

V usage is TRBV5-4 and J usage is TRBJ2-2; tentatively, D is TRBD1 (5 bases). Germline-derived CDR1 and CDR2 are SGHNT and YYREEE (reference sequence). The V end lost 1 base, the J end lost 0 bases, and 7 bases lay between the germline ends. CDR3 size: 15 residues. The CDR3 DNA sequence: TGTGCCAGCAGCTTGTCCAGGGCGAACACCGGGGAGCTGTTTTTT. Amino acid sequence: CASSLSRANTGELFF.

The chain recombines TRBV18 with TRBJ2-6; 7 bases agree with TRBD1. V was clipped by 3 bases and J by 0 bases; unmatched bases: 5. Per germline, CDR1 KGHSH and CDR2 LQKENI. This CDR3 comprises 17 residues. CDR3 protein: CASSPGQPSSGANVLTF. The CDR3 DNA is TGTGCCAGCTCACCGGGACAGCCTAGCTCTGGGGCCAACGTCCTGACTTTC.

The rearrangement uses TRBV18 and TRBJ2-2; perhaps TRBD1 as D (6 bases). The CDR3 is made up of 14 amino acids. Germline values: CDR1 KGHSH, CDR2 LQKENI. V was pared by 5 bases and J by 6 bases, with 13 bases between. CDR3 sequence reads: CASSSGRGAGELFF. The CDR3 nucleotides are TGTGCCAGCTCATCGGGCAGGGGTGCCGGGGAGCTGTTTTTT.